This note documents a single T cell receptor (beta chain) sequence. This clone was counted a single time. The antigen this receptor binds is unknown. Per-nucleotide qualities are absent, and no much larger clonotype sits a single base away. This specimen comes from a study of T cell responses to AZD1222 COVID-19 vaccine (dated by TCRdb to 2020 to 2022). Notes on the research overall: A total of around 240 trial participants underwent TCR sequencing, of whom about 210 had received two doses of AZD1222 and some 25 had received two doses of the MenACWY control vaccine. Trial participants were enrolled by age into subgroups of 18-55, 56-69 and 70-plus years, and 148, 28 and 57 TCR-sequenced participants, respectively, were included in these subgroups.

Results and caveats for the whole study, not just this receptor: The 56-69-year group was small, and its depth increase did not reach significance, likely because of low power. After two AZD1222 doses, spike-specific TCR breadth and depth were significantly higher than at day 0 and than in MenACWY recipients. The whole spike protein was spanned by vaccine-associated CD4 TCRs, and dominant responses were seen in regions 160-218 and 743-854. Nearly half of unique spike-specific TCRs reportedly recognized epitopes outside regions mutated in the B.1.351 and B.1.1.7 variants. No day 14 peak-response samples were available, so repertoires were characterized only after the peak T cell response. Conclusions about previously exposed vaccinees were limited because only six AZD1222 recipients were SARS-CoV-2 seropositive at baseline. Participants were mostly white British, with more females than males. The authors suggested clonal diversity may have been underestimated.

The time point label, as the study defines it: about 28 days (+/-7) after the second vaccine dose. AZD1222 recipients given second doses at about 4 weeks or at about 12 weeks were pooled, since spike-specific TCR depth and breadth were not found to differ between the two schedules. Vaccinee samples came from UK trials COV001 and COV002, including a single-blind randomized controlled phase 2/3 trial of AZD1222 (ChAdOx1 nCoV-19) in healthy adults. Trial participant PBMC samples were collected at day 0 and day 28 after the second dose for TCRbeta chain sequencing. V has 0 bases trimmed and J has 1 base trimmed; junction bases matching no gene number 6. The CDR3 spans 17 residues, from the cysteine through the phenylalanine. Only the CDR3 part of the read is kept: 51 bases, read in frame from the first base. As encoded in the germline V gene (reference sequence), CDR1 is LNHNV while CDR2 is YYDKDF. The CDR3 regions of human TCRbeta chains were subjected to immunosequencing. Per the authors' processing: TCRs in the repertoires were compared against a reference library of SARS-CoV-2-specific TCRs that had been generated with the MIRA antigen-specificity platform. Breadth meant the fraction of unique TCRs that were SARS-CoV-2-associated, whereas depth meant the fraction of total T cells that were SARS-CoV-2-associated. Using the MIRA data, each spike-specific TCR was assigned both to the spike region to which the TCR was reactive and to a CD4 or CD8 class. Log10-transformed breadth and depth values were compared by one-way ANOVA with Sidak's multiple comparisons tests. Drawn from immuneACCESS, this table holds only the in-frame rearrangements with V and J called that TCRdb kept. Clones are partly lost; checked studies trace under half to an unresolved V gene and leave the rest unexplained. The V and J calls and clone size are taken from that table; D and trimming were inferred from the DNA. The sample records roughly 150,000 clones, approximately 93% of which are singletons. Roughly 1.3% of the sample is held by the ten biggest clonotypes.

Sequencing used peripheral blood, obtained 28 days after the second AZD1222 dose. The chain employs TRBV15 and TRBJ2-7, with 10 bases aligning to TRBD2. This TCR derives from an adult who received the AZD1222 COVID-19 vaccine. DNA sequence: TGTGCCACCAGCAGAGATAGGTCGACTAGCGGGTCCTACGAGCAGTACTTC. Its translation reads: CATSRDRSTSGSYEQYF.